A selection of T cell receptor beta chains follows, all from one sample in a study of T-cell reconstitution after alpha-beta-depleted transplantation in children. One entry per CDR3 protein, called by TCRdb with MiXCR from the PCR reads. The sample lists approximately 350,000 distinct CDR3 sequences, about a sixth seen once, with around 43% in the top ten. The sample here was PBMCs, mostly from graft donor cells, taken 360 days after TCRalphabeta/CD19-depleted stem cell transplant. These receptors came from a male patient aged 2-15 years who had a stem cell transplant for acute lymphoblastic leukemia, so the T cells may come from the graft donor. The CDR3 runs from the conserved cysteine through the conserved F or W. D genes are given only for firm matches. Clone size is shown for a subset of rows, as once, few, many or a class of expanded clone.

V: TRBV20-1
J: TRBJ2-5
D: NA
size: many
DNA: TGCAGTGCTGGCCGGGACTTCCAAGAGACCCAGTACTTC
CDR3: CSAGRDFQETQYF

V: TRBV3-1
J: TRBJ2-2
D: NA
size: NA
DNA: TGTGCCAGCAGCGTCTCTTACAGGGCCGACACCGGGGAGCTGTTTTTT
CDR3: CASSVSYRADTGELFF

V: TRBV12-3/TRBV12-4
J: TRBJ1-1
D: TRBD1
size: NA
DNA: TGTGCCAGCAGTTTAGTCGGACAGGTCACTGAAGCTTTCTTT
CDR3: CASSLVGQVTEAFF

V: TRBV5-4
J: TRBJ1-2
D: NA
size: few
DNA: TGTGCCAGCAGCTATGGACGGGAATCCTATGGCTACACCTTC
CDR3: CASSYGRESYGYTF

V: TRBV5-1
J: TRBJ2-7
D: NA
size: few
DNA: TGCGCCAGCCCCACGAAGGGGGGTGGATACGAGCAGTACTTC
CDR3: CASPTKGGGYEQYF

V: TRBV7-2
J: TRBJ1-2
D: NA
size: few
DNA: TGTGCCAGCAGCTTGGACCGCTGGAGGGGCTACACCTTC
CDR3: CASSLDRWRGYTF

V: TRBV4-1
J: TRBJ1-1
D: NA
size: NA
DNA: TGCGCCAGCAGCATCGCTAGCCTGGGACGGAACACTGAAGCTTTCTTT
CDR3: CASSIASLGRNTEAFF

V: TRBV28
J: TRBJ1-6
D: NA
size: few
DNA: TGTGCCAGCAGTTATCGAGGGGTCTTGGAGAGCTCCTATAATTCACCCCTCCACTTT
CDR3: CASSYRGVLESSYNSPLHF

V: TRBV28
J: TRBJ2-7
D: NA
size: few
DNA: TGTGCCAGCAGTTTGGGGGACTTCTCCTACGAGCAGTACTTC
CDR3: CASSLGDFSYEQYF

V: TRBV6-2/TRBV6-3
J: TRBJ1-5
D: NA
size: NA
DNA: TGTGCCAGCAGTTACGCGTTTCGTCAGCCCCAGCATTTT
CDR3: CASSYAFRQPQHF

V: TRBV4-1
J: TRBJ2-3
D: TRBD1
size: few
DNA: TGCGCCAGCAGGCCAGGGGGCCGAACAGATACGCAGTATTTT
CDR3: CASRPGGRTDTQYF

V: TRBV12-3/TRBV12-4
J: TRBJ2-1
D: NA
size: few
DNA: TGTGCCAGCAGTCGGGCAGGTAGATCCAATGAGCAGTTCTTC
CDR3: CASSRAGRSNEQFF

V: TRBV28
J: TRBJ2-7
D: NA
size: NA
DNA: TGTGCCAGCAGTTTTTGGCAGGGGCTCCACGAGCAGTACTTC
CDR3: CASSFWQGLHEQYF

V: TRBV7-2
J: TRBJ2-5
D: NA
size: few
DNA: TGTGCCAGCAGCTTAAGTTCCCCAGTGCCACAAGAGACCCAGTACTTC
CDR3: CASSLSSPVPQETQYF

V: TRBV18
J: TRBJ2-3
D: NA
size: NA
DNA: TGTGCCAGCTCACCATTTAGAGATACGCAGTATTTT
CDR3: CASSPFRDTQYF

V: TRBV5-1
J: TRBJ2-5
D: NA
size: many
DNA: TGCGCCAGCAGCCCTGGGACCGCCCAAGAGACCCAGTACTTC
CDR3: CASSPGTAQETQYF

V: TRBV4-3
J: TRBJ2-1
D: TRBD2
size: NA
DNA: TGCGCCAGCAGCCAAGATTACGGACTAGCGGCTAATGAGCAGTTCTTC
CDR3: CASSQDYGLAANEQFF

V: TRBV4-1
J: TRBJ2-4
D: TRBD1
size: few
DNA: TGCGCCAGCAGCCGCAGACAGGGGGCGAACATTCAGTACTTC
CDR3: CASSRRQGANIQYF

V: TRBV18
J: TRBJ2-5
D: NA
size: NA
DNA: TGTGCCAGCTCACCACCTGGACTGATCCAAGAGACCCAGTACTTC
CDR3: CASSPPGLIQETQYF

V: TRBV10-3
J: TRBJ2-1
D: TRBD2
size: few
DNA: TGTGCCATCAGTGAGCGGGGGACTAGCGGTAATGAGCAGTTCTTC
CDR3: CAISERGTSGNEQFF

V: TRBV12-3/TRBV12-4
J: TRBJ1-5
D: TRBD1
size: few
DNA: TGTGCCAGCAGCCTCTCCCACAGGGGGCGCCCGGCCCAGCCCCAGCATTTT
CDR3: CASSLSHRGRPAQPQHF

V: TRBV28
J: TRBJ2-3
D: TRBD2
size: few
DNA: TGTGCCAGCAGTCCGCTAGCGGGGATCACAGATACGCAGTATTTT
CDR3: CASSPLAGITDTQYF

V: TRBV11-1
J: TRBJ1-1
D: NA
size: many
DNA: TGTGCCAGCAGCTTAGGGGTTATGAACACTGAAGCTTTCTTT
CDR3: CASSLGVMNTEAFF

V: TRBV4-3
J: TRBJ2-1
D: NA
size: once
DNA: TGCGCCAGCAGCCAAGATACCCCGAACAGGGACGCGGATGAGCAGTTCTTC
CDR3: CASSQDTPNRDADEQFF

V: TRBV6-5
J: TRBJ1-1
D: TRBD1
size: NA
DNA: TGTGCCAGCAGTTCAGGACAGGGATCGAACACTGAAGCTTTCTTT
CDR3: CASSSGQGSNTEAFF

V: TRBV29-1
J: TRBJ1-3
D: TRBD1
size: few
DNA: TGCAGCGTTGTGATCACAGGGGGCTCTGGAAACACCATATATTTT
CDR3: CSVVITGGSGNTIYF

V: TRBV4-3
J: TRBJ2-1
D: TRBD1
size: few
DNA: TGCGCCAGCAGCCAAGGGACAGGCTCCTACAATGAGCAGTTCTTC
CDR3: CASSQGTGSYNEQFF

V: TRBV20-1
J: TRBJ2-1
D: TRBD2
size: many
DNA: TGCAGTGCTAGAGATCCCCTAACTAGCGGGAGGGGATATGAGCAGTTCTTC
CDR3: CSARDPLTSGRGYEQFF

V: TRBV6-5
J: TRBJ1-2
D: NA
size: few
DNA: TGTGCCAGCAGTTCTAGGGACGGCGGTTCCCGTTCCTATGGCTACACCTTC
CDR3: CASSSRDGGSRSYGYTF

V: TRBV6-2/TRBV6-3
J: TRBJ1-5
D: TRBD1
size: few
DNA: TGTGCCAGCAGTTACTCGATTGTCCGGACAGGGGGCAGGGGACAGCCCCAGCATTTT
CDR3: CASSYSIVRTGGRGQPQHF

V: TRBV28
J: TRBJ2-5
D: TRBD1
size: NA
DNA: TGTGCCAGTGGACAGGAAGAGACCCAGTACTTC
CDR3: CASGQEETQYF

V: TRBV2
J: TRBJ2-5
D: TRBD1
size: many
DNA: TGTGCCAGCAGTGCCCAGACAGGGGCGAAAGAGACCCAGTACTTC
CDR3: CASSAQTGAKETQYF

V: TRBV29-1
J: TRBJ2-7
D: NA
size: few
DNA: TGCAGCGTTGAAGATCTAGCAGGGACTTCTTCCTACGAGCAGTACTTC
CDR3: CSVEDLAGTSSYEQYF

V: TRBV6-2/TRBV6-3
J: TRBJ2-2
D: TRBD2
size: many
DNA: TGTGCCAGCAGTTCTCTAGCGGTGAACACCGGGGAGCTGTTTTTT
CDR3: CASSSLAVNTGELFF

V: TRBV12-3/TRBV12-4
J: TRBJ2-5
D: NA
size: few
DNA: TGTGCCAGCAGTTACTTCCTCCCCCAGTACTTC
CDR3: CASSYFLPQYF

V: TRBV7-7
J: TRBJ2-3
D: TRBD2
size: many
DNA: TGTGCTAGCAGTCAAACTAGCGGGAGAGGTATTAGGACAGATACGCAGTATTTT
CDR3: CASSQTSGRGIRTDTQYF

V: TRBV11-1
J: TRBJ1-2
D: TRBD1
size: NA
DNA: TGTGCCAGCAGCTTTACTGGGACAGGGGGCATTGCTGACTATGGCTACACCTTC
CDR3: CASSFTGTGGIADYGYTF

V: TRBV20-1
J: TRBJ2-1
D: NA
size: NA
DNA: TGCAGTGCTCCCGGGCTCGGCAATGAGCAGTTCTTC
CDR3: CSAPGLGNEQFF

V: TRBV7-6
J: TRBJ2-2
D: TRBD1
size: few
DNA: TGTGCCAGCAGCTTAGAGGCCCCGGGACAGGCCGGGGAGCTGTTTTTT
CDR3: CASSLEAPGQAGELFF

V: TRBV12-3/TRBV12-4
J: TRBJ2-5
D: NA
size: NA
DNA: TGTGCCAGCAGTCCCGCGTTAGCGCAACAAGAGACCCAGTACTTC
CDR3: CASSPALAQQETQYF

V: TRBV12-5
J: TRBJ2-1
D: NA
size: few
DNA: TGTGCTAGTGGACTCAAGGGGAGCGGGCTCAGTTACAATGAGCAGTTCTTC
CDR3: CASGLKGSGLSYNEQFF

V: TRBV28
J: TRBJ2-7
D: NA
size: NA
DNA: TGTGCCAGCAGTTCCCCTCGATTGGTTGACGAGCAGTACTTC
CDR3: CASSSPRLVDEQYF

V: TRBV20-1
J: TRBJ2-3
D: NA
size: few
DNA: TGCAGGTGTAGGGGATCGGATACGCAGTATTTT
CDR3: CRCRGSDTQYF

V: TRBV7-2
J: TRBJ2-7
D: TRBD1
size: few
DNA: TGTGCCAGCAGCCTCCGGACAGGGAGGACCTCCTACGAGCAGTACTTC
CDR3: CASSLRTGRTSYEQYF

V: TRBV10-3
J: TRBJ1-1
D: NA
size: few
DNA: TGTGCCATCAGTGAAAGGGGGAACACTGAAGCTTTCTTT
CDR3: CAISERGNTEAFF